This T cell receptor (beta chain) emerged from a study of CD8+ T cells in alopecia areata. Researchers gathered lesional scalp punch biopsies and peripheral blood from patients with alopecia areata. The CDR3 is 16 amino acids. Germline CDR1 SQVTM, CDR2 ANQGSEA. The ends were cut back, 2 bases at V and 0 bases at J, with 15 bases in the middle. Investigators isolated RNA and reverse transcribed it into cDNA to act as the sequencing template. The table came from immunoSEQ multiplex PCR; TCRdb's copy has only in-frame clones and leaves some out. The sample consists of about 69,000 clones, approximately 61% of them appearing once.

V gene TRBV29-1 combines with J gene TRBJ2-3; D might be TRBD1 or TRBD2, each matching 5 bases. The sample in question was CD8+ T cells sorted from blood, obtained at week 0. The TCR sequence derives from a human donor with alopecia areata. The CDR3 loop is CSVESGDGFSTDTQYF. In DNA form, the CDR3 reads TGCAGCGTTGAATCTGGGGACGGCTTTAGCACAGATACGCAGTATTTT.